The rows below give T cell receptor beta chains drawn from one sample of a study of T cell changes during pregnancy in multiple sclerosis. Repertoires were generated with immunoSEQ multiplex PCR, while TCRdb's copy carries only in-frame clones and drops some. The sample has 100,000 or so clones; approximately 92% are singletons. The input for sequencing was peripheral blood, taken after pregnancy. The receptors were sampled from a female donor with multiple sclerosis, enrolled in a pregnancy study. The CDR3 runs from the conserved cysteine through the conserved F or W. The order of the fields is CDR3 length, clone size, V gene, J gene, D gene, CDR3 DNA, CDR3 protein. D genes are given only for firm matches. Not all rows give a size; the values are once, few, many and, for expanded clones, a class.

length: 17
size: NA
V: TRBV5-1
J: TRBJ1-2
D: TRBD1
DNA: TGCGCCAGCAGCCCTGACGCGCTGGGACAGATTACTTATGGCTACACCTTC
CDR3: CASSPDALGQITYGYTF

length: 13
size: NA
V: TRBV30
J: TRBJ1-1
D: NA
DNA: TGTGCCTGGGCAACAGGGATGAACACTGAAGCTTTCTTT
CDR3: CAWATGMNTEAFF

length: 14
size: few
V: TRBV2
J: TRBJ2-7
D: TRBD2
DNA: TGTGCCAGCAAGGGAGGGCAGTTGTCCTACGAGCAGTACTTC
CDR3: CASKGGQLSYEQYF

length: 16
size: NA
V: TRBV27
J: TRBJ2-6
D: NA
DNA: TGTGCCAGCAGTTTACGGGCAGGGGTCGGGGCCAACGTCCTGACTTTC
CDR3: CASSLRAGVGANVLTF

length: 13
size: NA
V: TRBV28
J: TRBJ1-1
D: NA
DNA: TGTGCCAGCAGTCAGGACAGAGCCACTGAAGCTTTCTTT
CDR3: CASSQDRATEAFF

length: 14
size: NA
V: TRBV7-9
J: TRBJ2-1
D: NA
DNA: TGTGCCAGTGAACAGGTCAAGGCCTACAATGAGCAGTTCTTC
CDR3: CASEQVKAYNEQFF

length: 11
size: NA
V: TRBV29-1
J: TRBJ1-2
D: NA
DNA: TGCAGCGTTGAAACTCAGGGGGGCTACACCTTC
CDR3: CSVETQGGYTF

length: 15
size: many
V: TRBV7-6
J: TRBJ1-6
D: TRBD1
DNA: TGTGCCAGCAGCTACACGACAGGGGAGAACTCACCCCTCCACTTT
CDR3: CASSYTTGENSPLHF

length: 15
size: NA
V: TRBV7-6
J: TRBJ1-1
D: NA
DNA: TGTGCCAGCAGCTACCAGTCGGGGGAAATCACTGAAGCTTTCTTT
CDR3: CASSYQSGEITEAFF

length: 14
size: NA
V: TRBV5-6
J: TRBJ2-3
D: TRBD1
DNA: TGTGCCAGCAGCCCGGGACAGTTCACAGATACGCAGTATTTT
CDR3: CASSPGQFTDTQYF

length: 13
size: NA
V: TRBV6-5
J: TRBJ2-1
D: TRBD1
DNA: TGTGCCAGCAGTTCGGGACAGTTCGATGAGCAGTTCTTC
CDR3: CASSSGQFDEQFF

length: 15
size: NA
V: TRBV4-3
J: TRBJ2-7
D: NA
DNA: TGCGCCAGCAGCCAAGTAATGGGGGCTCGGTACGAGCAGTACTTC
CDR3: CASSQVMGARYEQYF

length: 14
size: NA
V: TRBV30
J: TRBJ2-7
D: TRBD1
DNA: TGTGCCTGGAGCTTTTTGGGACAGGCCTACGAGCAGTACTTC
CDR3: CAWSFLGQAYEQYF

length: 13
size: NA
V: TRBV7-8
J: TRBJ2-7
D: TRBD2
DNA: TGTGCCAGCAGCTTAGATTGGACTAGCGAGCAGTACTTC
CDR3: CASSLDWTSEQYF

length: 15
size: NA
V: TRBV7-2
J: TRBJ1-1
D: NA
DNA: TGTGCCAGCAGCGCCAGGCCCCTCCCTGACACTGAAGCTTTCTTT
CDR3: CASSARPLPDTEAFF

length: 13
size: NA
V: TRBV7-2
J: TRBJ1-2
D: NA
DNA: TGTGCCAGCGGGGAGAGACCCTCCCGTGGCTACACCTTC
CDR3: CASGERPSRGYTF

length: 15
size: NA
V: TRBV25-1
J: TRBJ2-7
D: NA
DNA: TGTGCCAGCAGTCCCTTATCGGCCGGAAGCGGCGAGCAGTACTTC
CDR3: CASSPLSAGSGEQYF

length: 14
size: NA
V: TRBV4-2
J: TRBJ2-3
D: NA
DNA: TGTGCCAGCAGCCAAGATAGGGGTGGGAATACGCAGTATTTT
CDR3: CASSQDRGGNTQYF

length: 13
size: NA
V: TRBV29-1
J: TRBJ1-1
D: NA
DNA: TGCAGCGTTGACCGGGGTAAGAACACTGAAGCTTTCTTT
CDR3: CSVDRGKNTEAFF

length: 19
size: NA
V: TRBV7-9
J: TRBJ1-2
D: TRBD1
DNA: TGTGCCAGCAGCTTTTGGGGTGCTGGGGGGACAGACCGTAACTATGGCTACACCTTC
CDR3: CASSFWGAGGTDRNYGYTF